This TCR beta chain was retrieved from a study of T cells expressing NK-cell markers. Across the whole study: Sorted CD3+CD56-NKG2C+, CD3+CD56+NKG2C- and CD3+CD56+NKG2C+ T cells were the source of the TCR beta repertoires. Sequencing covered eight donors, seven HCMV-seropositive and one seronegative.

Study-wide results and limits: Whether expanded NKG2C+ T cell clones recognized HCMV stayed uncertain. Dominant NKG2C+ clonotype frequencies of roughly 1.0-8% of CD8+ T cells were measured in over five donors.

Concerning this clonotype itself: Its antigen is as yet unknown.

Using the 5' RACE reads, TCRdb records one entry per CDR3 protein without DNA. Its table lists 350,000 to 450,000 distinct CDR3 sequences. The CDR3 contains 14 residues. Germline CDR1 is MNHNS and CDR2 is SASEGT. The sequenced sample was blood T cells: a sorted CD56 or NKG2C T cell subset, CD4+ or CD8+ T cells, or bulk PBMC T cells (not recorded which). V and J are TRBV6-1 and TRBJ1-2. The sequence was obtained from a man aged 18 to 70 in good health. This CDR3 reads CASSEDGRNYGYTF.